A single sample is the source of the 9 T cell receptor beta chains below, sequenced in a study of T-cell memory formation after mild COVID-19 (dated by TCRdb to about 2021). The protocol used for the library was 5' RACE. TCRdb shows the sequencer as Illumina NovaSeq 6000. TCRdb reprocessed the public reads (quality trimming at Q25 with fastp, clone calling with MiXCR) and kept in-frame beta chains. Rows with a matching CDR3 protein are joined into one entry that keeps the most common DNA and genes. This sample holds 200,000 to 250,000 distinct CDR3 sequences; approximately 15% were observed only once. The ten largest clones add up to under 2.5% of the sample. Sequenced: PBMCs or a T cell subset sorted from them (not recorded which). The receptors here all came from an adult woman who had mild COVID-19 (a few samples of this study predate the infection). The sample titles of this study are shuffled in the database, so cell type and time point are left out; the donor was told from shared clones.

The CDR3 region is CSATETSGRGGEQFF. Written as DNA, the CDR3 is TGCAGTGCAACCGAGACTAGCGGGAGGGGCGGTGAGCAGTTCTTC. The chain recombines TRBV20-1 with TRBJ2-1; 14 nucleotides line up with TRBD2. The CDR3 sequence is 15 residues long. The V gene end was trimmed by 6 bases and the J gene end by 9 bases; junction bases not matched to a gene: 10. Germline CDR1 and CDR2: DFQATT and SNEGSKA (reference sequence).

The genes are TRBV5-1 and TRBJ1-1; unclear D gene. Germline values: CDR1 SGHRS, CDR2 YFSETQ. This CDR3 has 14 residues. V was shortened by 0 bases and J by 7 bases, with 13 bases between the two germline ends. The CDR3 sequence is CASSLESRTDEAFF. The CDR3 region has the DNA TGCGCCAGCAGCTTGGAGAGCCGGACGGATGAAGCTTTCTTT.

This chain connects TRBV7-8 to TRBJ2-7; 8 bases are shared with TRBD1. CDR3 length equals 14 residues. The V gene's germline CDR1 is SGHVS and CDR2 FQNEAQ. The V segment lost 3 bases and the J segment 7 bases; nucleotides outside the gene matches: 8. Here the CDR3 DNA reads TGTGCCAGCAGCTTCGGGACAGGCGCCTCGGAGCAGTACTTC. Translation gives CASSFGTGASEQYF.

V gene TRBV12-3 or TRBV12-4 combines with J gene TRBJ1-2; 7 nucleotides agree with TRBD1. This CDR3 spans 17 amino acids. Trimming cost V 2 bases and J 2 bases; bases outside gene matches: 11. Here the CDR3 DNA reads TGTGCCAGCAGTTTAAACCCTTTTATCAGGGGGAACTATGGCTACACCTTC. Encoded protein: CASSLNPFIRGNYGYTF.

This chain joins TRBV21-1 and TRBJ2-7; the table names TRBD1, a call not compared with the DNA. TRBV21-1 is listed as a pseudogene. This CDR3 contains 16 residues. The CDR3 nucleotides are TGTGCCAGCAGCTCAAGCAGGGACAGGGCTTCCTACGAGCAGTACTTC. Protein product: CASSSSRDRASYEQYF.

V is TRBV24-1 and J is TRBJ1-2; D may be TRBD1 (6 bases). V lost 3 bases and J 8 bases, leaving 18 bases between the germline ends. Germline V CDR1 and CDR2: KGHDR, SFDVKD. The CDR3 is 15 amino acids. CDR3 sequence: CATSDGGAGGRGYTF. The DNA for the CDR3 is TGTGCCACCAGTGATGGGGGGGCAGGAGGTCGCGGCTACACCTTC.

The chain carries TRBV4-1 and TRBJ2-5; 9 bases agree with TRBD1. Per the germline V gene, CDR1 is MGHRA and CDR2 is YSYEKL. The CDR3 sequence is 16 residues long. V shed 0 bases and J 4 bases; nucleotides not matched to a gene: 6. The CDR3 loop is CASSQDPGQGLETQYF. CDR3 bases: TGCGCCAGCAGCCAAGATCCGGGACAGGGTTTAGAGACCCAGTACTTC.

The V gene is TRBV4-3, the J gene TRBJ1-4; TRBD1 aligns across 7 bases. CDR1 and CDR2 (germline): LGHNA, YSLEER. With 5 bases clipped from V and 6 bases from J, the junction kept 9 bases outside the gene matches. This CDR3 region has 15 residues. As DNA, the CDR3 is TGCGCCAGCAGCACCTCGCAGGGGGTATATGAAAAACTGTTTTTT. Residues: CASSTSQGVYEKLFF.

The V and J genes are TRBV6-6 and TRBJ2-7; D uncertain. Germline V gene lookup returns CDR1 MNHNY and CDR2 SVGAGI (reference sequence). Trimming shortened V by 4 bases and J by 4 bases, and 11 bases separated the two germline ends. The CDR3 totals 13 residues. CDR3 residues: CASSSPSPYEQYF. The CDR3 DNA is TGTGCCAGCAGTTCTCCCAGTCCATACGAGCAGTACTTC.